This note documents a single TCR beta chain sequence. RNA transcripts gave rise to amplified TCR beta CDR3 regions. First-round RT-PCR targeting the TCR CDR3 was performed with the HTBI primer set. TCRdb redid the calling of the multiplex PCR reads with MiXCR, one entry per CDR3 protein. The sample contains around 400,000 distinct CDR3 sequences, roughly 25% of which appear only once. Trimming left V 0 bases short and J 4 bases short, with 15 bases between. This CDR3 has 16 residues. CDR1 is LGHDT and CDR2 is YNNKEL in the germline V gene (reference sequence). The entry originates in a study of T cells in Graves' hyperthyroidism and ophthalmopathy. Criteria for exclusion of patients were uncontrolled infection, other autoimmune disease, pregnancy or lactation.

This clonotype was sampled from a middle-aged man with Graves' hyperthyroidism. Specimen: blood. The V call is TRBV3-1, the J call TRBJ1-2, with TRBD1 as a possible D gene (6 bases). CDR3 amino acids: CASSQDRGRGVYGYTF. DNA of the CDR3: TGTGCCAGCAGCCAAGACCGGGGCAGGGGTGTCTATGGCTACACCTTC. Filled out from reference TRBV3-1 and TRBJ1-2, the complete variable domain reads DTAVSQTPKYLVTQMGNDKSIKCEQNLGHDTMYWYKQDSKKFLKIMFSYNNKELIINETVPNRFSPKSPDKAHLNLHINSLELGDSAVYFCASSQDRGRGVYGYTFGSGTRLTVV.